This T cell receptor (beta chain) was sequenced for a study of response to subunit inactivated influenza vaccine. Findings and limits, study-wide: Authors proposed each seasonal influenza vaccination draws in few new T cells.

TCRdb used MiXCR to reprocess the RT-PCR reads, holding one entry per CDR3 protein. The sample carries around 580,000 distinct CDR3 sequences, approximately 12% recorded once. This clonotype occurred many times. Its antigen is unidentified. V lost 4 bases and J 6 bases, leaving 11 bases between the germline ends. Germline V gene sequence: CDR1 MNHEY, CDR2 SMNVEV (reference sequence). The CDR3 is made up of 13 amino acids. Sample: PBMCs from blood, taken on the day of vaccination. This chain joins TRBV27 and TRBJ2-3; no reliable D call. The TCR originated in a man aged 45-65 years who received an inactivated influenza vaccine. CDR3 amino acids: CASSWSSWDTQYF. CDR3 in DNA: TGTGCCAGCAGTTGGAGTTCCTGGGATACGCAGTATTTT.